This TCR beta chain originates from a study of chemoradiotherapy in HPV16-positive cancers. General study points: The functional HPV-specific definition rests on just a couple of HPV16-positive patients.

Assay: immunoSEQ multiplex PCR; the TCRdb copy retains only in-frame clones and omits some. The sample holds fewer than 10,000 clones, approximately 90% seen once. Repertoires were sampled repeatedly during chemoradiotherapy. This clone has a handful of counts. The target antigen is unknown. V lost 0 bases, J lost 10 bases, and 4 bases stayed unmatched. CDR1 and CDR2 (germline): SGHDT, YYEEEE. The CDR3 runs to 15 residues. V usage is TRBV5-6 and J usage is TRBJ1-6, with 10 bases lining up with TRBD1. This specimen was blood, taken from a patient who underwent chemoradiotherapy. The TCR sequence derives from a human donor with HPV-associated anogenital cancer. The CDR3 loop is CASSLAGTGDSPLHF. Written as DNA, the CDR3 is TGTGCCAGCAGCTTGGCCGGGACAGGGGACTCACCCCTCCACTTT.